The rows below give T cell receptor beta chains drawn from one sample of a study of early T cells in non-severe SARS-CoV-2 infection. Using its own MiXCR run on the 5' RACE reads, TCRdb lists one record per CDR3 protein. The table shows around 45,000 distinct CDR3 sequences, with around 7.8% occurring only once. The sequenced sample was whole blood. Source of these receptors: an adult who was a healthcare worker with PCR-confirmed SARS-CoV-2 infection or an uninfected control (not recorded which). Each CDR3 is given with its conserved first and last residue. A D gene is named only where the DNA matches it firmly. The size entry is marked missing in some rows and otherwise reads once, few, many or a size class.

CASSQGQQETQYF	TGTGCCAGCAGCCAGGGACAGCAAGAGACCCAGTACTTC	NA	TRBJ2-5	TRBD1	TRBV7-6
CASSRSLEAFF	TGTGCCAGCAGCCGTTCCCTCGAAGCTTTCTTT	many	TRBJ1-1	NA	TRBV5-6
CASSLEAGSDTEAFF	TGCGCCAGCAGCTTGGAGGCAGGGAGTGACACTGAAGCTTTCTTT	few	TRBJ1-1	NA	TRBV5-1
CASSLSAALYNEQFF	TGTGCCAGCAGTTTGTCGGCAGCATTGTACAATGAGCAGTTCTTC	NA	TRBJ2-1	NA	TRBV28
CASSWDTNTEAFF	TGTGCCAGCAGTTGGGACACCAACACTGAAGCTTTCTTT	many	TRBJ1-1	NA	TRBV6-2/TRBV6-3
CASSLEGPSRTQYF	TGTGCCAGCAGCTTAGAGGGCCCCTCCAGGACCCAGTACTTC	NA	TRBJ2-5	NA	TRBV7-9
CASSLSQRWTGELFF	TGTGCCAGCAGCTTGTCTCAGCGATGGACCGGGGAGCTGTTTTTT	NA	TRBJ2-2	NA	TRBV5-4
CASSMLPATGYQAFF	TGTGCCAGTAGTATGCTCCCGGCGACAGGGTACCAAGCTTTCTTT	few	TRBJ1-1	TRBD1	TRBV19
CSVDIGNYGYTF	TGCAGCGTTGATATCGGCAACTATGGCTACACCTTC	many	TRBJ1-2	NA	TRBV29-1
CSARVGTGGNTIYF	TGCAGTGCTAGAGTAGGGACAGGGGGAAACACCATATATTTT	few	TRBJ1-3	TRBD1	TRBV20-1
CASSWVNNSPLHF	TGTGCCAGCAGTTGGGTGAATAATTCACCCCTCCACTTT	many	TRBJ1-6	NA	TRBV6-5
CASSLVVSGLYEQYF	TGTGCCAGCAGCTTAGTGGTGAGCGGGCTATACGAGCAGTACTTC	few	TRBJ2-7	NA	TRBV7-2
CASSFDRDQPQHF	TGTGCCAGCAGCTTCGACAGGGATCAGCCCCAGCATTTT	many	TRBJ1-5	TRBD1	TRBV7-2
CASRRIKGFMNSPLHF	TGTGCCAGCAGAAGAATAAAAGGGTTTATGAATTCACCCCTCCACTTT	many	TRBJ1-6	NA	TRBV6-4
CASSGPRGRATDTQYF	TGTGCCAGCAGTGGTCCCAGGGGGCGGGCCACAGATACGCAGTATTTT	many	TRBJ2-3	TRBD1	TRBV28
CASSLFGGFQETQYF	TGTGCCAGCAGCCTTTTCGGTGGCTTCCAAGAGACCCAGTACTTC	many	TRBJ2-5	NA	TRBV6-2/TRBV6-3
CASSLALGSPLHF	TGTGCCAGCAGTTTGGCTCTAGGCTCACCCCTCCACTTT	NA	TRBJ1-6	NA	TRBV7-2
CSATPGLTRNEQFF	TGCAGTGCTACGCCGGGACTGACACGCAATGAGCAGTTCTTC	few	TRBJ2-1	NA	TRBV20-1
CASSLDWGNRDYNEQFF	TGTGCCAGCAGCTTAGATTGGGGGAATAGGGACTACAATGAGCAGTTCTTC	many	TRBJ2-1	NA	TRBV7-9
CASSSQGNTGELFF	TGTGCCAGCAGTTCACAGGGTAACACCGGGGAGCTGTTTTTT	many	TRBJ2-2	NA	TRBV12-3/TRBV12-4
CASSQDQGDEQFF	TGTGCCAGCAGCCAAGATCAAGGGGATGAGCAGTTCTTC	few	TRBJ2-1	NA	TRBV4-2
CAWKSFRALSGNTIYF	TGTGCCTGGAAATCGTTCCGGGCCCTCTCTGGAAACACCATATATTTT	many	TRBJ1-3	NA	TRBV30
CASSPGHLQGSYEQYF	TGTGCCAGCAGTCCCGGGCACCTTCAAGGTTCCTACGAGCAGTACTTC	many	TRBJ2-7	NA	TRBV6-1
CASRGTGMESPLHF	TGTGCCAGCAGGGGGACAGGGATGGAGTCACCCCTCCACTTT	NA	TRBJ1-6	TRBD1	TRBV2
CASSYSTGAPYEQYF	TGTGCCAGCAGTTACTCAACGGGGGCTCCCTACGAGCAGTACTTC	many	TRBJ2-7	NA	TRBV6-5
CASSRITGTSGGRDTDTQYF	TGCGCCAGCAGCCGAATTACCGGGACTAGCGGGGGAAGGGACACAGATACGCAGTATTTT	NA	TRBJ2-3	TRBD2	TRBV4-3
CASSLTAGDGEKLFF	TGCGCCAGCAGCTTGACGGCAGGGGACGGTGAAAAACTGTTTTTT	few	TRBJ1-4	NA	TRBV5-1
CASSLSFRSNTGELFF	TGCGCCAGCAGCTTGTCTTTCAGGTCGAACACCGGGGAGCTGTTTTTT	few	TRBJ2-2	NA	TRBV5-1
CASISPGGSTDTQYF	TGTGCCAGCATTTCGCCGGGGGGAAGCACAGATACGCAGTATTTT	many	TRBJ2-3	TRBD2	TRBV28
CASSLGPALISENTIYF	TGTGCCAGCAGCTTGGGACCGGCCCTCATCTCTGAAAACACCATATATTTT	many	TRBJ1-3	NA	TRBV5-4
CASSLTGQGTTEAFF	TGTGCCAGCAGCTTAACGGGACAGGGGACTACTGAAGCTTTCTTT	NA	TRBJ1-1	TRBD1	TRBV7-3
CASRSVVGELFF	TGTGCCAGCAGATCGGTGGTTGGGGAGCTGTTTTTT	many	TRBJ2-2	NA	TRBV11-2
CSARDRAATNEKLFF	TGCAGTGCTAGAGATAGGGCTGCAACTAATGAAAAACTGTTTTTT	once	TRBJ1-4	NA	TRBV20-1
CSARIGQAQETQYF	TGCAGTGCTAGAATCGGCCAGGCACAAGAGACCCAGTACTTC	few	TRBJ2-5	NA	TRBV20-1
CARGGVGMNTEAFF	TGTGCCAGAGGGGGGGTTGGTATGAACACTGAAGCTTTCTTT	many	TRBJ1-1	NA	TRBV6-2/TRBV6-3
CASSAHGQKNTGELFF	TGTGCCAGCAGTGCGCACGGACAGAAGAACACCGGGGAGCTGTTTTTT	NA	TRBJ2-2	NA	TRBV25-1
CASSLTGGLMYEQFF	TGTGCCAGCAGCTTAACAGGGGGCTTAATGTATGAGCAGTTCTTC	many	TRBJ2-1	TRBD1	TRBV7-2